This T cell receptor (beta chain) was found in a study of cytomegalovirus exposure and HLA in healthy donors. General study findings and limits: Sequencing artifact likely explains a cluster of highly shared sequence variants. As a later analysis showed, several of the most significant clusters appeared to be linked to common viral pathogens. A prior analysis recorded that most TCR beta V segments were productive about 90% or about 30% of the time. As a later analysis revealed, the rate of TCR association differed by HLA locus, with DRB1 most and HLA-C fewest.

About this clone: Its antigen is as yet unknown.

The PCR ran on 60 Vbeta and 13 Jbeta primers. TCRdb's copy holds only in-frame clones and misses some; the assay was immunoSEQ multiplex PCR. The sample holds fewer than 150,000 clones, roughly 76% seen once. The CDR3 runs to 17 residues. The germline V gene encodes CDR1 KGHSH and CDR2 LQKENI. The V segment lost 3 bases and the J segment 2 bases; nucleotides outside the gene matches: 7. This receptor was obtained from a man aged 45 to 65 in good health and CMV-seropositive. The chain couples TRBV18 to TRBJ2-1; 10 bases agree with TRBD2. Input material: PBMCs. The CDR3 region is CASSPASGRGTYNEQFF. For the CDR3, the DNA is TGTGCCAGCTCACCTGCTAGCGGGAGAGGAACCTACAATGAGCAGTTCTTC.